This T cell receptor beta chain originates from a study of glioma-infiltrating T cells. Study-wide results and limits: Very few CDR3 sequences were shared between tissue and blood. Non-neoplastic patients had below-expected tissue-blood divergence, while all gliomas exceeded expectation.

The iRepertoire nested amplicon-rescue multiplex PCR amplified TCR alpha and beta CDR3s from RNA. One-step reverse transcription and amplification started from around 100-400 ng of tissue mRNA or PBMC total RNA. TCRdb processed the multiplex PCR reads anew with MiXCR; each CDR3 protein has one entry. The repertoire holds 44,000 or so distinct CDR3 sequences, with about a fifth as singletons. This clonotype rates as medium-sized. Antigen unknown. Germline CDR1 MNHEY, CDR2 SMNVEV (reference sequence). This CDR3 contains 13 residues. The V and J ends lost 0 bases and 5 bases respectively, with 5 bases between them.

The TCR sequence derives from a human donor with low-grade glioma or glioblastoma, undergoing nonglioma brain surgery, or in good health (not recorded which). Sequenced material: glioma tissue, nonneoplastic brain tissue, or PBMCs (not recorded which). This rearrangement joins TRBV27 to TRBJ2-1; D is undetermined. The CDR3 DNA reads as TGTGCCAGCAGTTTATCGCTCGACAATGAGCAGTTCTTC. This codes for CASSLSLDNEQFF.